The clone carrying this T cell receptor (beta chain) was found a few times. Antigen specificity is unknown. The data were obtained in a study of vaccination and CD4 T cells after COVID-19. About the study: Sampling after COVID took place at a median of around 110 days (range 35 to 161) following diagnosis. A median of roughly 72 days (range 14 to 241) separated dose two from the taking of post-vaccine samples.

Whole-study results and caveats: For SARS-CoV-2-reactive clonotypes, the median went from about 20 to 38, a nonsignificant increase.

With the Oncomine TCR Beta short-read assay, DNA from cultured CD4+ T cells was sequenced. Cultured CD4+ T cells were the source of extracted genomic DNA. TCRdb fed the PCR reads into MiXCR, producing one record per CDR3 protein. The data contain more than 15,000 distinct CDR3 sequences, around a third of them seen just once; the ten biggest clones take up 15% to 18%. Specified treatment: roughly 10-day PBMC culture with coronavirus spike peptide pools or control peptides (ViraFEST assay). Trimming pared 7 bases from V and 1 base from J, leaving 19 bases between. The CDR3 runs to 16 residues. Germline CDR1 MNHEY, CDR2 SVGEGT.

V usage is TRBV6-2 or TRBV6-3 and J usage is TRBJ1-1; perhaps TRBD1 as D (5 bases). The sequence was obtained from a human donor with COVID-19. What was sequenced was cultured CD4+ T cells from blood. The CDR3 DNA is TGTGCCAGCACCATTGGGGGTTCGGTAAGGAACACTGAAGCTTTCTTT. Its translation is CASTIGGSVRNTEAFF.